This T cell receptor beta chain was identified during a study of post-analysis software for immune sequencing data (dated by TCRdb to about 2015). A note on the overall study: Disease courses on record covered relapsing-remitting, secondary progressive and progressive-relapsing multiple sclerosis, though some patients had no subtype annotation. A subset of samples was prepared in parallel using single-end sample barcoding, then pooled and co-amplified after Illumina adapter ligation. The patient repertoires were set against 10 to 11 previously published healthy control repertoires from donors whose ages ranged from roughly 6 to 27 years. What the work shows at the level of the full study, not this receptor alone: Compared with controls, multiple sclerosis patients had significantly lower normalized Chao1 diversity, a finding suggesting substantial peripheral T-cell clonal expansion. The multiple sclerosis patient group was slightly younger than the control group. Strong co-clustering of samples prepared in the same batch was shown by direct clustering with F measure, prompting a batch-effect correction. Patients showed significantly higher frequencies than controls for roughly five TRBV segments, among them TRBV5-6, TRBV5-1 and TRBV20-1.

The library was generated by PCR. Sequencing took place on an Illumina HiSeq 2500. Unique molecular identifiers were incorporated into TCR beta cDNA libraries to reduce PCR and sequencing biases. Every 1 to 10 million input T cells yielded around 500,000 cDNA molecules, meaning each molecule approximated one T cell. Patient libraries were prepared and sequenced with the same protocol used for the earlier healthy control dataset. Within a given batch, samples were prepared together, multiplexed and sequenced on the same HiSeq lane. On the authors' methods: Raw barcoded reads were processed with MIGEC, and single-read molecular identifier groups were discarded before consensus assembly and CDR3 extraction. VDJtools was used for post-analysis of the clonotype tables, with diversity normalized by down-sampling every dataset to the smallest sample size. To correct batch-related cross-sample contamination, repertoire overlap clustering matched CDR3 amino acid sequences but not nucleotide sequences. TCRdb took the public reads, trimmed them with fastp at Q25, ran MiXCR for clone calling and kept in-frame beta chains. Each CDR3 protein appears once, grouped with its most common genes and DNA. TCRdb assigned the V and J calls; the authors' analysis was not used. Here the sample has hundreds of thousands of distinct CDR3 sequences; approximately 53% occur a single time. Together, the top ten hold 4% to 5.5% of the sample.

Note on this clonotype: Its cognate antigen has yet to be identified. Per-nucleotide qualities are absent, and no much larger clonotype sits a single base away.

To demonstrate the VDJtools post-analysis software, the study profiled TCR beta repertoires from the peripheral blood of 13 young patients with multiple sclerosis. The multiple sclerosis patients were children and adolescents ranging in age from about 6 to 16 years. From its cysteine to its phenylalanine, the CDR3 spans 14 amino acids. Just CDR3 DNA is preserved here, 42 bases in frame from base 1. In the germline V gene, CDR1 corresponds to SGHRS and CDR2 to YFSETQ. V is pared back by 1 base and J by 2 bases, with 10 bases lying between the germline termini. The rearrangement combines TRBV5-1 with TRBJ2-7; 6 matching bases give a weak D call of TRBD1. This sequence originates from a girl between 5 and 17 years old with multiple sclerosis. The sample consisted of blood. The CDR3 sequence is CASSLTGIPYEQYF. The DNA reads TGCGCCAGCAGCTTGACAGGGATCCCCTACGAGCAGTACTTC.